This TCR beta chain comes out of a study of T cells in Graves' hyperthyroidism and ophthalmopathy. The CDR3 extends over 14 amino acids. Trimming left V 5 bases short and J 1 base short, with 12 bases between. Germline lookup yields CDR1 SEHNR and CDR2 FQNEAQ (reference sequence). Among the patients, aged 18 to 65, hyperthyroidism was newly diagnosed and had lasted under 2 months. About this clonotype: What it binds is not known.

Whole-study findings and limits: Blood also carried most thyroid clonotypes expanded above 0.001.

RNA transcripts provided the source from which TCR beta CDR3 regions were amplified. Carried out on the TCR CDR3, a first-round RT-PCR used the HTBI primer set. TCRdb fed the multiplex PCR reads into MiXCR, producing one record per CDR3 protein. The profile shows hundreds of thousands of distinct CDR3 sequences, 38% of them singletons. Input material: blood. The V and J genes are TRBV7-9 and TRBJ2-7; D may be TRBD1 (6 bases). The clonotype comes from a man younger than 35 with Graves' hyperthyroidism. The CDR3 loop reads CASSGGHLSYEQYF. The CDR3 bases are TGTGCCAGCAGCGGGGGACACCTTTCCTACGAGCAGTACTTC.